Listed below are T cell receptor beta chains from one sample, sequenced in a study of blood T cell repertoires in COVID-19. Measured with immunoSEQ multiplex PCR; TCRdb has only the in-frame clones, and not every one. The sample holds tens of thousands of clones; roughly 91% are singletons and the top ten take around 13%. The material sequenced was peripheral blood. All receptors derive from a man aged 70-80 years with active COVID-19. Each CDR3 is given with its conserved first and last residue. A D gene is named only where the DNA matches it firmly. Expanded clones are given a class, and other clones once, few, many or no size at all.

d_call: -; clone_size: -; j_call: TRBJ1-2; v_call: TRBV5-6; cdr3_aa: CASSLGTANYGYTF; cdr3_nt: TGTGCCAGCAGCTTGGGGACAGCTAACTATGGCTACACCTTC
d_call: -; clone_size: -; j_call: TRBJ1-2; v_call: TRBV30; cdr3_aa: CAWSSARGRGYTF; cdr3_nt: TGTGCCTGGAGTTCAGCTAGGGGTAGAGGCTACACCTTC
d_call: TRBD1; clone_size: -; j_call: TRBJ1-2; v_call: TRBV6-2/TRBV6-3; cdr3_aa: CASSPRTGAYGYTF; cdr3_nt: TGTGCCAGCAGCCCCCGGACAGGGGCCTATGGCTACACCTTC
d_call: -; clone_size: -; j_call: TRBJ2-3; v_call: TRBV27; cdr3_aa: CASSSREADTQYF; cdr3_nt: TGTGCCAGCAGTTCGAGGGAAGCAGATACGCAGTATTTT
d_call: -; clone_size: -; j_call: TRBJ2-7; v_call: TRBV7-2; cdr3_aa: CASSLSSGSSYEQYF; cdr3_nt: TGTGCCAGCAGCTTGAGTAGCGGCAGCTCCTACGAGCAGTACTTC
d_call: -; clone_size: -; j_call: TRBJ1-6; v_call: TRBV6-4; cdr3_aa: CAPRRGQRNNSPLHF; cdr3_nt: TGTGCCCCCCGACGAGGACAGCGAAATAATTCACCCCTCCACTTT
d_call: TRBD1; clone_size: -; j_call: TRBJ1-2; v_call: TRBV5-4; cdr3_aa: CASSSAAGQGNYGYTF; cdr3_nt: TGTGCCAGCAGCTCGGCCGCGGGACAGGGCAACTATGGCTACACCTTC
d_call: -; clone_size: -; j_call: TRBJ2-5; v_call: TRBV5-4; cdr3_aa: CASRSAPGETQYF; cdr3_nt: TGTGCCAGTCGATCCGCCCCAGGGGAGACCCAGTACTTC
d_call: -; clone_size: -; j_call: TRBJ2-7; v_call: TRBV7-2; cdr3_aa: CASSLSMSSYEQYF; cdr3_nt: TGTGCCAGCAGCTTATCGATGAGCTCCTACGAGCAGTACTTC
d_call: -; clone_size: -; j_call: TRBJ1-3; v_call: TRBV18; cdr3_aa: CASSDSPSRGENTIYF; cdr3_nt: TGTGCCAGTTCAGACTCCCCTTCCAGGGGAGAAAACACCATATATTTT
d_call: -; clone_size: -; j_call: TRBJ2-2; v_call: TRBV2; cdr3_aa: CASKLGAQNTGELFF; cdr3_nt: TGTGCCAGCAAGCTGGGGGCTCAGAACACCGGGGAGCTGTTTTTT
d_call: TRBD2; clone_size: -; j_call: TRBJ2-2; v_call: TRBV4-2; cdr3_aa: CASSQAPGTSGRAGELFF; cdr3_nt: TGTGCCAGCAGCCAAGCACCTGGGACTAGCGGGAGGGCCGGGGAGCTGTTTTTT
d_call: TRBD2; clone_size: -; j_call: TRBJ2-3; v_call: TRBV5-6; cdr3_aa: CASSLTSGIADTQYF; cdr3_nt: TGTGCCAGCAGCCTCACTAGCGGGATAGCAGATACGCAGTATTTT
d_call: -; clone_size: once; j_call: TRBJ2-1; v_call: TRBV3-1/TRBV3-2; cdr3_aa: CASSQEGTSPSQQFF; cdr3_nt: TGTGCCAGCAGCCAAGAAGGTACTAGCCCGTCTCAGCAGTTCTTC
d_call: TRBD2; clone_size: few; j_call: TRBJ2-2; v_call: TRBV11-2; cdr3_aa: CASSSPGLAYTGELFF; cdr3_nt: TGTGCCAGCAGCTCGCCGGGACTAGCGTACACCGGGGAGCTGTTTTTT
d_call: TRBD2; clone_size: -; j_call: TRBJ2-1; v_call: TRBV24-1; cdr3_aa: CATSEITSGRVFF; cdr3_nt: TGTGCCACCAGTGAAATCACTAGCGGGAGGGTGTTCTTC
d_call: -; clone_size: few; j_call: TRBJ1-6; v_call: TRBV28; cdr3_aa: CASSPGTLASPLHF; cdr3_nt: TGTGCCAGCAGTCCAGGGACTCTGGCTTCACCCCTCCACTTT
d_call: -; clone_size: -; j_call: TRBJ1-1; v_call: TRBV9; cdr3_aa: CASRSGTQNTEAFF; cdr3_nt: TGTGCCAGCAGATCCGGGACACAAAACACTGAAGCTTTCTTT
d_call: -; clone_size: -; j_call: TRBJ2-7; v_call: TRBV14; cdr3_aa: CASSQTTTTYEQYF; cdr3_nt: TGTGCCAGCAGCCAGACGACAACAACCTACGAGCAGTACTTC
d_call: TRBD1; clone_size: -; j_call: TRBJ1-1; v_call: TRBV10-3; cdr3_aa: CAISDLKGAGTEAFF; cdr3_nt: TGTGCCATCAGTGATCTGAAGGGGGCCGGGACTGAAGCTTTCTTT
d_call: TRBD2; clone_size: -; j_call: TRBJ2-7; v_call: TRBV5-1; cdr3_aa: CASSLDPSGAYEQYF; cdr3_nt: TGCGCCAGCAGCTTGGACCCTAGCGGGGCCTACGAGCAGTACTTC
d_call: TRBD2; clone_size: -; j_call: TRBJ2-3; v_call: TRBV2; cdr3_aa: CASTLSSGLVTDTQYF; cdr3_nt: TGTGCCAGCACTCTCTCTTCGGGACTAGTCACAGATACGCAGTATTTT
d_call: TRBD2; clone_size: -; j_call: TRBJ2-7; v_call: TRBV25-1; cdr3_aa: CASSLLGGSYEQYF; cdr3_nt: TGTGCCAGCAGTCTCCTCGGCGGGAGTTACGAGCAGTACTTC
d_call: TRBD1; clone_size: -; j_call: TRBJ1-1; v_call: TRBV4-3; cdr3_aa: CASSQPTGRAFF; cdr3_nt: TGCGCCAGCAGCCAACCGACAGGGAGAGCTTTCTTT
d_call: -; clone_size: -; j_call: TRBJ2-5; v_call: TRBV7-9; cdr3_aa: CASSLQETQYF; cdr3_nt: TGTGCCAGCAGTCTCCAAGAGACCCAGTACTTC
d_call: TRBD1; clone_size: -; j_call: TRBJ2-3; v_call: TRBV7-8; cdr3_aa: CASSRPGQGITDTQYF; cdr3_nt: TGTGCCAGCAGCAGGCCGGGACAGGGAATCACAGATACGCAGTATTTT
d_call: TRBD1; clone_size: -; j_call: TRBJ1-2; v_call: TRBV19; cdr3_aa: CASSIARAGRGYYGYTF; cdr3_nt: TGTGCCAGTAGTATAGCCCGGGCGGGCAGGGGGTACTATGGCTACACCTTC
d_call: TRBD1; clone_size: -; j_call: TRBJ2-1; v_call: TRBV6-5; cdr3_aa: CASSLSDRWEVFF; cdr3_nt: TGTGCCAGCAGTCTATCGGACAGGTGGGAAGTTTTCTTC
d_call: -; clone_size: -; j_call: TRBJ1-4; v_call: TRBV4-1; cdr3_aa: CASKGGKEKLFF; cdr3_nt: TGCGCCAGCAAGGGGGGGAAGGAAAAACTGTTTTTT
d_call: -; clone_size: -; j_call: TRBJ2-3; v_call: TRBV24-1; cdr3_aa: CATSDAGAWSTDTQYF; cdr3_nt: TGTGCCACCAGTGATGCGGGGGCATGGAGCACAGATACGCAGTATTTT
d_call: -; clone_size: -; j_call: TRBJ2-7; v_call: TRBV6-1; cdr3_aa: CASSETSIYEQYF; cdr3_nt: TGTGCCAGCAGTGAAACGTCTATTTACGAGCAGTACTTC
d_call: -; clone_size: -; j_call: TRBJ1-2; v_call: TRBV6-1; cdr3_aa: CASSEGQNYGYTF; cdr3_nt: TGTGCCAGCAGTGAAGGACAGAACTATGGCTACACCTTC
d_call: TRBD2; clone_size: -; j_call: TRBJ2-1; v_call: TRBV4-1; cdr3_aa: CASSPGGWGGRIGNEQFF; cdr3_nt: TGCGCCAGCAGCCCCGGAGGATGGGGCGGGAGAATCGGGAATGAGCAGTTCTTC
d_call: -; clone_size: -; j_call: TRBJ1-2; v_call: TRBV6-2/TRBV6-3; cdr3_aa: CASSFRRGTDYGYTF; cdr3_nt: TGTGCCAGCAGTTTCCGCCGCGGGACGGACTATGGCTACACCTTC
d_call: -; clone_size: -; j_call: TRBJ1-5; v_call: TRBV28; cdr3_aa: CASRRSGGAFQPQHF; cdr3_nt: TGTGCCAGCAGACGGTCAGGTGGGGCTTTTCAGCCCCAGCATTTT
d_call: -; clone_size: once; j_call: TRBJ2-1; v_call: TRBV5-1; cdr3_aa: CASSFVTGSYNEQFF; cdr3_nt: TGCGCCAGCAGCTTTGTCACAGGGTCCTACAATGAGCAGTTCTTC
d_call: -; clone_size: -; j_call: TRBJ2-1; v_call: TRBV27; cdr3_aa: CASRTRAYNEQFF; cdr3_nt: TGTGCCAGCAGGACTAGGGCCTACAATGAGCAGTTCTTC
d_call: -; clone_size: -; j_call: TRBJ2-7; v_call: TRBV12-3/TRBV12-4; cdr3_aa: CASRADTYEQYF; cdr3_nt: TGTGCCAGCAGGGCAGATACCTACGAGCAGTACTTC
d_call: TRBD1; clone_size: -; j_call: TRBJ2-4; v_call: TRBV6-2/TRBV6-3; cdr3_aa: CASSAGTVELGIQYF; cdr3_nt: TGTGCCAGCAGTGCAGGGACAGTTGAGTTAGGCATTCAGTACTTC
d_call: TRBD2; clone_size: -; j_call: TRBJ2-7; v_call: TRBV7-8; cdr3_aa: CASSPIAGKSSYEQYF; cdr3_nt: TGTGCCAGCAGCCCAATAGCGGGGAAGAGCTCCTACGAGCAGTACTTC
d_call: -; clone_size: -; j_call: TRBJ1-2; v_call: TRBV6-5; cdr3_aa: CASTPAGPYGYTF; cdr3_nt: TGTGCCAGCACCCCTGCCGGTCCCTACGGCTACACCTTC
d_call: -; clone_size: few; j_call: TRBJ2-1; v_call: TRBV9; cdr3_aa: CASSAGTLEQFF; cdr3_nt: TGTGCCAGCAGCGCCGGGACTCTGGAGCAGTTCTTC